The 10 T cell receptor beta chains listed next were all sequenced from one sample in a study of technical replicates of blood from a few donors (dated by TCRdb to about 2017). The library was produced with the immunoSEQ multiplex PCR assay. TCRdb mirrors the immuneACCESS table, restricted to in-frame sequences. Some clones are absent from its copies; in checked studies, under half trace to an unresolved V gene, and the reason for the others is unknown. A total of under 85,000 clones appear in this sample, 85% to 95% of them only once. The top ten clonotypes cover 0.4% to 0.45% of the sample. The sample consisted of T cells isolated from PBMCs. The source is a human donor in good health.

V and J are TRBV11-2 and TRBJ2-1, with TRBD2 identical over 7 bases. V lost 1 base, J lost 2 bases, and 5 bases stayed unmatched. The CDR3 is 16 residues long. Germline CDR1 SGHAT, CDR2 FQNNGV. The CDR3 sequence is CASSLGGSNAYNEQFF. DNA of the CDR3: TGTGCCAGCAGCTTAGGCGGGAGTAACGCCTACAATGAGCAGTTCTTC. The complete variable domain, with remaining parts taken from reference TRBV11-2 and TRBJ2-1, reads EAGVAQSPRYKIIEKRQSVAFWCNPISGHATLYWYQQILGQGPKLLIQFQNNGVVDDSQLPKDRFSAERLKGVDSTLKIQPAKLEDSAVYLCASSLGGSNAYNEQFFGPGTRLTVL.

V usage is TRBV7-3 and J usage is TRBJ1-2; perhaps TRBD1 as D (5 bases). CDR3 length: 16 residues. The V end was cut by 0 bases, the J end by 5 bases, with 16 bases between. The V gene's germline CDR1 is SGHTA and CDR2 FQGTGA. CDR3 DNA sequence: TGTGCCAGCAGCTTAACGGTGGACAATAACCGTTATGGCTACACCTTC. Translating gives CASSLTVDNNRYGYTF.

As DNA, the CDR3 is TGTGCCAGCAGCCTTAGCGGGGCCTGGGAGCAGTACTTC. It specifies CASSLSGAWEQYF. The chain couples TRBV27 to TRBJ2-7; 8 bases are shared with TRBD2. Germline V gives CDR1 MNHEY, CDR2 SMNVEV (reference sequence). With 6 bases clipped from V and 7 bases from J, the junction kept 8 bases outside the gene matches. There are 13 residues in the CDR3.

This rearrangement joins TRBV5-8 to TRBJ2-5, with TRBD2 as a possible D gene (5 bases). Germline loops: CDR1 SGHTS, CDR2 YDEGEE. Trimming removed 2 bases at V and 5 bases at J, with 10 bases between. There are 13 residues in the CDR3. CDR3 in DNA: TGTGCCAGCAGCTTACTACCGGGGGAGACCCAGTACTTC. Its protein is CASSLLPGETQYF.

The chain uses TRBV5-1 and TRBJ2-7; D is undetermined. V was trimmed by 1 base and J by 5 bases, leaving 10 bases between them. Germline V lookup: CDR1 SGHRS, CDR2 YFSETQ. This CDR3 spans 13 amino acids. Written as DNA, the CDR3 is TGCGCCAGCAGCTTGACGGGTGTAGACGAGCAGTACTTC. The encoded protein is CASSLTGVDEQYF.

The rearrangement uses TRBV7-9 and TRBJ2-4, with D tentatively TRBD2 (5 bases). CDR3 length: 14 amino acids. CDR1 SEHNR and CDR2 FQNEAQ come from the germline V gene (reference sequence). V was pared by 1 base and J by 5 bases, with 9 bases between. The CDR3 coding sequence is TGTGCCAGCAGCTTAGGCGGGTTAGAAAACATTCAGTACTTC. Translation gives CASSLGGLENIQYF.

The gene calls are TRBV27 and TRBJ2-3; 8 bases match TRBD1. V lost 3 bases and J lost 3; bases outside the gene matches: 2. Germline values: CDR1 MNHEY, CDR2 SMNVEV (reference sequence). This CDR3 comprises 14 residues. The CDR3 spells CASSFTGGTDTQYF. CDR3 coding DNA: TGTGCCAGCAGTTTTACAGGGGGTACAGATACGCAGTATTTT.

The count of this clone is one. This rearrangement joins TRBV5-4 to TRBJ2-7, with TRBD2 as a possible D gene (6 bases). Trimming left V 3 bases short and J 6 bases short, with 16 bases between. The CDR3 contains 14 residues. Germline-derived CDR1 and CDR2 are SGHNT and YYREEE (reference sequence). CDR3 amino acids: CASSWRGGESEQYF. The CDR3, as DNA: TGTGCCAGCAGCTGGCGGGGTGGGGAGTCCGAGCAGTACTTC.

J is TRBJ2-2 and V is TRBV7-3; TRBD2 agrees at 9 bases. After removal of 3 bases from V and 6 bases from J, the junction contained 8 bases not matched to a gene. From germline, CDR1 is SGHTA and CDR2 FQGTGA. The CDR3 runs to 16 residues. The CDR3 region is CASSFVLAGISGELFF. DNA for the CDR3: TGTGCCAGCAGCTTTGTTCTAGCGGGAATATCCGGGGAGCTGTTTTTT.

CDR3 in amino acids: CASRNRNTEAFF. The CDR3 nucleotides are TGTGCCAGCAGGAACAGAAACACTGAAGCTTTCTTT. This chain links TRBV2 with TRBJ1-1; the D is unclear. Germline V gene lookup returns CDR1 SNHLY and CDR2 FYNNEI. The CDR3 sequence is 12 residues long. V lost 6 bases to trimming and J lost 2 bases, with 7 bases between them.